The 4 T cell receptor beta chains below were found in one sample sequenced in a study of shared clonotypes between healthy human individuals. Profiling relied on immunoSEQ multiplex PCR, and the TCRdb table lists in-frame clones only, not all of them. The sample contains a few million clones, approximately 96% of which appear only once. The source material was naive CD4+ T cells sorted from blood. The subset denotes: CD45RA+ positively selected. The receptor set was obtained from a man younger than 35 in good health.

This rearrangement joins TRBV5-4 to TRBJ1-2; no clear D. CDR1 and CDR2 (germline): SGHNT, YYREEE (reference sequence). This CDR3 has 14 amino acids. Trimming left V 4 bases short and J 4 bases short, with 14 bases between. Here the CDR3 DNA reads TGTGCCAGCAGCCCTGCGGAGGCCCCCTATGGCTACACCTTC. Translated, it gives CASSPAEAPYGYTF.

The V gene is TRBV6-6, the J gene TRBJ1-2; maybe TRBD1 (5 bases). Germline V gives CDR1 MNHNY, CDR2 SVGAGI (reference sequence). The V and J ends lost 9 bases and 2 bases respectively, with 10 bases between them. The CDR3 is 12 residues long. CDR3 sequence reads: CASDRDNYGYTF. In DNA form, the CDR3 reads TGTGCCAGTGATAGGGACAACTATGGCTACACCTTC.

The V call is TRBV10-3, the J call TRBJ2-2; 11 bases fit TRBD2. This CDR3 region has 17 residues. Per the germline V gene, CDR1 is ENHRY and CDR2 is SYGVKD. Losses at the gene ends were 0 bases for V and 7 bases for J; bases not matched to a gene: 7. The CDR3 sequence: CAISESVLAGAGGELFF. Written as DNA, the CDR3 is TGTGCCATCAGTGAGTCGGTACTAGCGGGAGCCGGCGGGGAGCTGTTTTTT.

CDR3 sequence: CASSLSSGLGTDTQYF. In nucleotides, the CDR3 is TGCGCCAGCAGTCTATCTAGCGGGCTTGGAACAGATACGCAGTATTTT. V gene TRBV10-1 combines with J gene TRBJ2-3, with 8 bases matching TRBD2. The CDR3 length is 16 residues. Germline-derived CDR1 and CDR2 are WNHNN and SYGVQD (reference sequence). J lost 3 bases, V lost 5 bases, and 10 bases had no gene match.